This T cell receptor beta chain was sequenced during a study of CD8+CD57+ T cells in acquired aplastic anemia. This clonotype was seen many times. Genomic DNA was employed as the template in profiling TCR beta VDJ and CDR3. MiXCR, applied by TCRdb to the reads, yields one record per CDR3 protein. The top ten hold over 0.95% of the sample, which has approximately 160,000 distinct CDR3 sequences, approximately 44% seen once. The CDR3 extends over 15 amino acids. Trimming cost V 5 bases and J 4 bases; bases outside gene matches: 9. Sequencing was done on a sample of sorted CD4+, CD8+, or CD8+CD57+ T cells (not recorded which) from PBMCs. The origin of this receptor is a human donor in good health. This chain uses TRBV12-3 or TRBV12-4 with TRBJ2-3, with TRBD2 matching 7 bases. The CDR3 DNA follows: TGTGCCAGCAGTCCCGGGACTATTACTGCAGATACGCAGTATTTT. Protein: CASSPGTITADTQYF.